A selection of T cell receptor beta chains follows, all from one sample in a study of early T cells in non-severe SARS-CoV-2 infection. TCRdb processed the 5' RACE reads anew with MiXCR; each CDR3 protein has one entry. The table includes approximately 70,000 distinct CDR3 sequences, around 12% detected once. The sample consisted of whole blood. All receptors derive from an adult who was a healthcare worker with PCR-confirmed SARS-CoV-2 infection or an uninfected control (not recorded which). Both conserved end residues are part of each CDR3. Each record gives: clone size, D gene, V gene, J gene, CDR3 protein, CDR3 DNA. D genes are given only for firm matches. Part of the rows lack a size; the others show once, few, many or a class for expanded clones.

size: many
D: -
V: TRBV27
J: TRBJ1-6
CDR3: CASSPYGGALHF
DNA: TGTGCCAGCAGTCCCTATGGGGGAGCCCTCCACTTT

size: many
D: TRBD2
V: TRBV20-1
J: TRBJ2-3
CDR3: CSADLAGTSTDTQYF
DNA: TGCAGTGCCGACCTAGCGGGGACTAGCACAGATACGCAGTATTTT

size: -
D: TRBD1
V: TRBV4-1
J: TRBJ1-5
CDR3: CASSEPGQGGFGNQPQHF
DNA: TGCGCCAGCAGCGAGCCGGGACAGGGCGGGTTTGGCAATCAGCCCCAGCATTTT

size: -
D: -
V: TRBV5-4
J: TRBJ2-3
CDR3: CASSPESSLPTQYF
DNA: TGTGCCAGCAGCCCGGAGTCTAGCCTTCCCACGCAGTATTTT

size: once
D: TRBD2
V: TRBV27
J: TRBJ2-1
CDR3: CASSLGASGYNEQFF
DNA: TGTGCCAGCAGCCTAGGGGCTAGCGGGTACAATGAGCAGTTCTTC

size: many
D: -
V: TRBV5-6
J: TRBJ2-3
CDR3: CASSAGPTQYF
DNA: TGTGCCAGCAGCGCCGGACCTACGCAGTATTTT

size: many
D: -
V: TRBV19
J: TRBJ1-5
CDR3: CASSLQGTQPQHF
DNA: TGTGCCAGTAGTCTCCAGGGTACTCAGCCCCAGCATTTT

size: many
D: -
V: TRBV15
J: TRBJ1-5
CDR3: CATSRGEGIGNQPQHF
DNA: TGTGCCACCAGCAGAGGGGAGGGGATAGGCAATCAGCCCCAGCATTTT

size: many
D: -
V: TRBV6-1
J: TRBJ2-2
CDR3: CASSPGDDTGELFF
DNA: TGTGCCAGCAGTCCTGGGGATGACACCGGGGAGCTGTTTTTT

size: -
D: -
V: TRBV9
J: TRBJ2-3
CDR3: CASSVGLAPDTQYF
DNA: TGTGCCAGCAGCGTAGGGCTAGCACCAGATACGCAGTATTTT

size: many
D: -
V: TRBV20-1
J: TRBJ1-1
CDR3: CSARGAFPGTEAFF
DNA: TGCAGTGCTAGAGGTGCCTTCCCAGGGACTGAAGCTTTCTTT

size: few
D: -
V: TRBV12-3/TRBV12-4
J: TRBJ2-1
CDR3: CASSGGGQPNEQFF
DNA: TGTGCCAGCAGTGGGGGAGGACAGCCCAATGAGCAGTTCTTC

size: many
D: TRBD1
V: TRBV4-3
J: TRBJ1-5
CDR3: CASSPDRANQPQHF
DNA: TGCGCCAGCAGTCCGGACAGGGCGAATCAGCCCCAGCATTTT

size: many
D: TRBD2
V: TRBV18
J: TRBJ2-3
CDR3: CASSRIRTSGGTDTQYF
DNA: TGTGCCAGCTCACGAATAAGGACTAGCGGCGGCACAGATACGCAGTATTTT

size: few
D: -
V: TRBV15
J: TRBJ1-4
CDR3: CATSTRVGEKLFF
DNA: TGTGCCACCAGCACGAGGGTTGGTGAAAAACTGTTTTTT

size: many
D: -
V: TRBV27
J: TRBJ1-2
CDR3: CASSFGRDDGYTF
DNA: TGTGCCAGCAGTTTCGGAAGGGACGACGGCTACACCTTC

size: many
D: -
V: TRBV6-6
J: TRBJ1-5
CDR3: CASSYPSGRGGQPQHF
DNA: TGTGCCAGCAGTTACCCCAGTGGGAGGGGCGGTCAGCCCCAGCATTTT

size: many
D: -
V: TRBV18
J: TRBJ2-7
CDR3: CASSPAGRATFTYEQYF
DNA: TGTGCCAGCTCACCAGCTGGCAGAGCCACTTTTACCTACGAGCAGTACTTC

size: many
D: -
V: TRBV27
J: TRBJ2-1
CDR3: CASSLQGMNEQFF
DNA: TGTGCCAGCAGTCTACAGGGCATGAATGAGCAGTTCTTC

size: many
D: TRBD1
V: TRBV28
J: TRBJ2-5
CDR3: CASSLGDRQETQYF
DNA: TGTGCCAGCAGTTTAGGGGACAGACAAGAGACCCAGTACTTC

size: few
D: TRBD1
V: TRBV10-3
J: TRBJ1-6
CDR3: CAISDGTDNSPLHF
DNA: TGTGCCATCAGTGACGGGACAGATAATTCACCCCTCCACTTT

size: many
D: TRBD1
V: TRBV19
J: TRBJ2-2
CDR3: CASIDRARSNTGELFF
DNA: TGTGCCAGTATCGACAGGGCGAGATCGAACACCGGGGAGCTGTTTTTT

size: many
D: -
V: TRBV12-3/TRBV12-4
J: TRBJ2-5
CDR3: CASSFAVGGVEETQYF
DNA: TGTGCCAGCAGTTTCGCGGTGGGGGGCGTCGAGGAGACCCAGTACTTC

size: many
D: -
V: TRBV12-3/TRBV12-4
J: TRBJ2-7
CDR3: CASSLEFSHEQYF
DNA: TGTGCCAGCAGTTTAGAATTCTCCCACGAGCAGTACTTC

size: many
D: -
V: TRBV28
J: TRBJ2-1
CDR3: CASSLVIAQSSSYNEQFF
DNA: TGTGCCAGCAGTTTGGTCATAGCCCAATCAAGCTCCTACAATGAGCAGTTCTTC

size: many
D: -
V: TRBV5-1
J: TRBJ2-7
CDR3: CASSRDGLRGLVDEQYF
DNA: TGCGCCAGCAGCAGGGACGGACTTAGGGGCTTGGTCGACGAGCAGTACTTC

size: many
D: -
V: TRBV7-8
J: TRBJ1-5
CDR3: CASSSGQMNQPQHF
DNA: TGTGCCAGCAGCTCCGGACAGATGAATCAGCCCCAGCATTTT

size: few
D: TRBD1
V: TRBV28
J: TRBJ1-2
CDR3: CASRRQGKDGYTF
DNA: TGTGCCAGTAGGCGACAGGGGAAGGATGGCTACACCTTC

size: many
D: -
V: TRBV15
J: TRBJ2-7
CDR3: CATSPHSTDEQYF
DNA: TGTGCCACCAGCCCGCACAGTACCGACGAGCAGTACTTC

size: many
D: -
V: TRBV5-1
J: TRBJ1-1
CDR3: CASSYSGGNTEAFF
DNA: TGCGCCAGCAGCTATAGCGGCGGGAACACTGAAGCTTTCTTT

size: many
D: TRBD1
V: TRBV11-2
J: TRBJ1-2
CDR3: CASSFDRDRPSSFIHYTF
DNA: TGTGCCAGCAGCTTCGACCGGGACAGGCCGTCTTCGTTTATTCACTACACCTTC

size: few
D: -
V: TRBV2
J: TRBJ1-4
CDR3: CASISEKLFF
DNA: TGTGCCAGCATTTCCGAAAAACTGTTTTTT

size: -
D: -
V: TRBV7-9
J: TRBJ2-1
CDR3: CASSLWGPGNEQFF
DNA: TGTGCCAGCAGCTTATGGGGTCCGGGTAATGAGCAGTTCTTC

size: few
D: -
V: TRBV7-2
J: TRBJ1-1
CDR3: CASSPQTMNTEAFF
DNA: TGTGCCAGCAGCCCCCAGACTATGAACACTGAAGCTTTCTTT

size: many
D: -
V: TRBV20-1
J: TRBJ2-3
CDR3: CSARRAASSAADTQYF
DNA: TGCAGTGCTAGACGAGCGGCTAGCTCTGCGGCAGATACGCAGTATTTT

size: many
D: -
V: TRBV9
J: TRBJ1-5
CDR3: CASSATGYSNQPQHF
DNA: TGTGCCAGCAGCGCGACAGGCTATAGCAATCAGCCCCAGCATTTT

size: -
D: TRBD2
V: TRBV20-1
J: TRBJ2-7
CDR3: CSARDVLAGESYEQYF
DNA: TGCAGTGCTAGAGATGTCCTAGCGGGAGAGTCCTACGAGCAGTACTTC

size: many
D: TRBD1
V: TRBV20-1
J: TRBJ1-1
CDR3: CSASTGQVVTEAFF
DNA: TGCAGTGCTAGTACAGGACAGGTAGTGACTGAAGCTTTCTTT

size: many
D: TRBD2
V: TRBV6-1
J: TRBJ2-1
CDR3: CASSEEGSGRYNEQFF
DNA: TGTGCCAGCAGTGAAGAAGGTAGCGGGCGTTACAATGAGCAGTTCTTC

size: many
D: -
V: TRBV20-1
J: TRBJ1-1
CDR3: CSARLGQMNTEAFF
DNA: TGCAGTGCTAGGCTAGGACAGATGAACACTGAAGCTTTCTTT

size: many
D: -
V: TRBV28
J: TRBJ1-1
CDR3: CASIQAGSWQPMNTEAFF
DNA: TGTGCCAGCATTCAGGCGGGTTCGTGGCAGCCTATGAACACTGAAGCTTTCTTT

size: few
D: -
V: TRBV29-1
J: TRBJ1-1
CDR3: CSVHTGRTHTEAFF
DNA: TGCAGCGTGCACACCGGTCGAACCCACACTGAAGCTTTCTTT

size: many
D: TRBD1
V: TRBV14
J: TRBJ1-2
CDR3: CASSPGQDWGYTF
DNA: TGTGCCAGCAGCCCCGGACAGGATTGGGGCTACACCTTC

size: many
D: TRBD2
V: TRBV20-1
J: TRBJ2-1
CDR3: CSARKIESGSGYNEQFF
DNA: TGCAGTGCTAGAAAAATAGAAAGCGGGAGCGGATATAATGAGCAGTTCTTC

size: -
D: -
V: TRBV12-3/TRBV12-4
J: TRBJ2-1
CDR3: CASSLAENNEQFF
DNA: TGTGCCAGCAGTTTAGCGGAAAACAATGAGCAGTTCTTC

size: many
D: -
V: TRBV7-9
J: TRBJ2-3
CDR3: CASSPWRTDTQYF
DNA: TGTGCCAGCAGCCCATGGCGCACAGATACGCAGTATTTT

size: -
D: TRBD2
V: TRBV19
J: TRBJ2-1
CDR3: CASQISGRSGNEQFF
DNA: TGTGCCAGCCAGATTAGCGGGAGATCGGGTAATGAGCAGTTCTTC

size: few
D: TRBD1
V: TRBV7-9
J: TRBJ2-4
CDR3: CASSLAGGAAKNIQYF
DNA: TGTGCCAGCAGCTTAGCAGGGGGCGCGGCCAAAAACATTCAGTACTTC

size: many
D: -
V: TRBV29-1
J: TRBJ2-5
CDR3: CSVGADTRETQYF
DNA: TGCAGCGTAGGCGCCGATACGCGGGAGACCCAGTACTTC

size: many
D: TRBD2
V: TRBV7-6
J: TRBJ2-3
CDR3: CASSFVAGNTDTQYF
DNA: TGTGCCAGCAGCTTTGTAGCGGGCAACACAGATACGCAGTATTTT

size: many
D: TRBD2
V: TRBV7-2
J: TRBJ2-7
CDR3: CASSLESGVPYEQYF
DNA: TGTGCCAGCAGCTTAGAAAGCGGGGTCCCCTACGAGCAGTACTTC

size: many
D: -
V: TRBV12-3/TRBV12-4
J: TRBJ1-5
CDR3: CASSSRGGGSNQPQHF
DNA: TGTGCCAGCAGTTCCCGAGGGGGTGGAAGCAATCAGCCCCAGCATTTT

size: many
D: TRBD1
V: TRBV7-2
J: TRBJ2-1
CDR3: CASSPFDRGSYNEQFF
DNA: TGTGCCAGCAGCCCATTCGACAGGGGGTCCTACAATGAGCAGTTCTTC

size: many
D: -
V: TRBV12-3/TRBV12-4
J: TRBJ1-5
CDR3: CASSWHSNQPQHF
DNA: TGTGCCAGCAGTTGGCATAGCAATCAGCCCCAGCATTTT

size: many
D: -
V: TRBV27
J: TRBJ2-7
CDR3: CASSPWAGRGGGQYF
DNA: TGTGCCAGCAGTCCATGGGCGGGCAGGGGCGGAGGGCAGTACTTC

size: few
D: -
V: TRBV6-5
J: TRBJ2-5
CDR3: CASSYGRFQETQYF
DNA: TGTGCCAGCAGTTACGGACGGTTCCAAGAGACCCAGTACTTC

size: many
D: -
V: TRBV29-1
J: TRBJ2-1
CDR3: CSVEAPRDEQFF
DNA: TGCAGCGTTGAAGCCCCGCGGGATGAGCAGTTCTTC

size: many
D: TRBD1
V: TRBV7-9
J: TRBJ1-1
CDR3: CASSSAGGNTEAFF
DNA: TGTGCCAGCAGCTCCGCAGGGGGCAACACTGAAGCTTTCTTT